This T cell receptor beta chain was identified during a study of shared clonotypes between healthy human individuals. Between the trimmed V and J ends, which lost 4 bases and 5 bases, there was a span of 12 bases. The germline gives CDR1 ENHRY, CDR2 SYGVKD. This CDR3 comprises 13 residues. The assay was immunoSEQ multiplex PCR, and TCRdb's table has in-frame clones only and misses some. This sample yields about 2 million clones, of which roughly 96% are seen a single time; more than 0.1% belongs to the top ten. All donors were Caucasian adults living in Nashville, Tennessee. CD4+ cell separation produced CD45RA+ naive and CD45RA-negative memory subsets.

The sample taken for sequencing was naive CD4+ T cells sorted from blood. Regarding subset: CD45RA+ positively selected. The chain couples TRBV10-3 to TRBJ2-7, with D perhaps TRBD2 (5 bases). The sequence derives from a young man in good health. The CDR3 here is CAISGRESHEQYF. In DNA, the CDR3 is TGTGCCATCAGTGGCCGGGAAAGCCACGAGCAGTACTTC.